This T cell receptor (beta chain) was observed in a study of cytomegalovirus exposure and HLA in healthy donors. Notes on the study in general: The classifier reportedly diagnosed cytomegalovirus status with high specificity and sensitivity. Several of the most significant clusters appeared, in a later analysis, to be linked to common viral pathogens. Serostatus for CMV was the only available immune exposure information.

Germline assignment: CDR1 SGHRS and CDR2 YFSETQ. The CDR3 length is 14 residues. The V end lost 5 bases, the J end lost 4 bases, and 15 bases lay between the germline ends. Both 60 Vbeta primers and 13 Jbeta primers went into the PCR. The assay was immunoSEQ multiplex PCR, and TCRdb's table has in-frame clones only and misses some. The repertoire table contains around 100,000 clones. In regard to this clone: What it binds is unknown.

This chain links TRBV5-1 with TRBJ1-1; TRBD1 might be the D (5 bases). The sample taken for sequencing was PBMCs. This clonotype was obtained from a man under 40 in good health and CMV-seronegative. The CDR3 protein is CASRPGGGSTEAFF. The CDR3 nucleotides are TGCGCCAGCAGGCCCGGGGGGGGGAGCACTGAAGCTTTCTTT.